This TCR beta chain derives from a study of shared clonotypes between healthy human individuals. CDR1 is SGHRS, CDR2 YFSETQ, per germline. The length of the CDR3 is 16 residues. V gave up 0 bases and J gave up 3 bases; unmatched junction bases: 5. As regards this clone: Its antigen is unidentified.

Whole-study results and caveats: A handful of donors had approximately 4.6% of their naive CD4 clonotypes in common.

The method was immunoSEQ multiplex PCR; TCRdb's version includes in-frame clones alone and lacks a portion of them. The table records roughly 1,000,000 clones, 78% of them present only once. The sample taken for sequencing was memory CD4+ T cells from PBMCs. The sample's subset: CD45RA-negative fraction. The chain joins TRBV5-1 to TRBJ1-3, with 8 bases aligning to TRBD1. This sequence was found in a man aged 18-30 years in good health. Some clones in this sample may be carry-over from other donors' samples. The CDR3 loop is CASSLGPTGDGNTIYF. The CDR3 DNA is TGCGCCAGCAGCTTGGGTCCGACAGGGGATGGAAACACCATATATTTT.